The clone carrying this T cell receptor beta chain was observed many times. The antigen remains undetermined. The CDR3 end lies 3 residues beyond the end of the read and is filled in from the germline J gene. The germline V gene has CDR1 SGHDT and CDR2 YYEEEE. There are 13 residues in the CDR3. Heparinized whole blood, about 5 to 8.5 ml, came from each donor. TCRdb's copy holds only in-frame clones and misses some; the assay was immunoSEQ multiplex PCR. The table lists around 29,000 clones, with no singletons. The data stem from a study of T cell clonality in common variable immunodeficiency. Overall study findings and caveats: Compared with healthy controls, CVID subjects showed increased TCRbeta clonality, mostly in about a third. CVID patient heterogeneity limited repertoire-clinical complication correlations. Shared TCRbeta clones were fewer between CVID subjects than controls.

V and J are TRBV5-6 and TRBJ1-1, with D maybe TRBD1 (5 bases). This sequence was found in a person aged 18 to 69 in good health. Sequenced input: peripheral blood mononuclear cells. The CDR3 region is CASNTRERGYAFF. CDR3 DNA (partial): TGTGCCAGCAACACCAGAGAGAGGGGCTAT.